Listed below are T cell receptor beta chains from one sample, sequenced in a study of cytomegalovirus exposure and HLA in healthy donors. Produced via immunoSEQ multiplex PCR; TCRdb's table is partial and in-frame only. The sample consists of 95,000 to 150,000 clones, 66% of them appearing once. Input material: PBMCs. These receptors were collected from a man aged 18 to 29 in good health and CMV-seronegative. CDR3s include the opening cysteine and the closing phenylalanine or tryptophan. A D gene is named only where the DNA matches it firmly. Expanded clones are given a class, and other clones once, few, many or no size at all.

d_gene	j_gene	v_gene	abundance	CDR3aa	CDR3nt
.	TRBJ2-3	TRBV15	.	CATSRRDYTDTQYF	TGTGCCACCAGCCGCAGGGATTACACAGATACGCAGTATTTT
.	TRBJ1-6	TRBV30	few	CAWIGEGNSPLHF	TGTGCCTGGATAGGGGAAGGGAATTCACCCCTCCACTTT
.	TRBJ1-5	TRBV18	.	CASSPLSGNNQPQHF	TGTGCCAGCTCACCACTAAGCGGGAACAATCAGCCCCAGCATTTT
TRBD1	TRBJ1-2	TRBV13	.	CASSTQGNYGYTF	TGTGCCAGCAGCACACAGGGGAACTATGGCTACACCTTC
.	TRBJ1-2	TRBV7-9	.	CASSLGQGYNYGYTF	TGTGCCAGCAGCTTAGGGCAGGGTTACAACTATGGCTACACCTTC
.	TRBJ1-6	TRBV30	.	CAWSDRNSHSPLHF	TGTGCCTGGAGCGACAGGAACTCACATTCACCCCTCCACTTT
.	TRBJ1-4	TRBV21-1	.	CASTRTGRLFF	TGTGCCAGCACCAGGACAGGGAGACTGTTTTTT
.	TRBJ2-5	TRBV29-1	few	CSVPRTTGWTQETQYF	TGCAGCGTCCCACGAACTACAGGGTGGACCCAGGAGACCCAGTACTTC
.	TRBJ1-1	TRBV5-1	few	CASSSSFGNTEAFF	TGCGCCAGCAGCAGCTCGTTCGGGAACACTGAAGCTTTCTTT
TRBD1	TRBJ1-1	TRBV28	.	CASRPRDRDFGTEAFF	TGTGCCAGCAGACCTCGGGACAGGGATTTCGGCACTGAAGCTTTCTTT
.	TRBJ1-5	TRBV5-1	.	CASSLEVGANSRPQHF	TGCGCCAGCAGCTTGGAGGTTGGGGCTAACTCTCGGCCCCAGCATTTT
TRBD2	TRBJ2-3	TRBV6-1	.	CASSATSGGAPDTQYF	TGTGCCAGCAGTGCAACTAGCGGGGGGGCCCCAGATACGCAGTATTTT
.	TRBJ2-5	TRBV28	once	CAIGVETQYF	TGTGCCATCGGGGTGGAGACCCAGTACTTC
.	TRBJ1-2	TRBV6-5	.	CASRQGSAGYTF	TGTGCCAGCAGACAGGGTTCGGCTGGCTACACCTTC
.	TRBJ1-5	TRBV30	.	CAWGPLGRGSNQPQHF	TGTGCCTGGGGACCCTTGGGCCGGGGTAGCAATCAGCCCCAGCATTTT
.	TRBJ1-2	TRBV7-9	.	CASSETVNYGYTF	TGTGCCAGCAGCGAAACGGTGAACTATGGCTACACCTTC
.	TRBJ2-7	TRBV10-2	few	CASSATSWDHEQYF	TGCGCCAGCAGTGCAACTAGCTGGGATCACGAGCAGTACTTC
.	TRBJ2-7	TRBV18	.	CASSPQGRVGYEQYF	TGTGCCAGCTCACCACAGGGGCGCGTCGGCTACGAGCAGTACTTC
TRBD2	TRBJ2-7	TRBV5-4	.	CASSLSAASGGAYEQYF	TGTGCCAGCAGCTTGTCCGCGGCTAGCGGGGGGGCCTACGAGCAGTACTTC
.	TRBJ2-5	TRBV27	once	CASSQGPTRGETQYF	TGTGCCAGCAGTCAGGGACCAACGAGGGGGGAGACCCAGTACTTC
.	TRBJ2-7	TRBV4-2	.	CASSQEWPRSHEQYF	TGTGCCAGCAGCCAAGAATGGCCTAGGTCCCACGAGCAGTACTTC
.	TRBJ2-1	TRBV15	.	CATVAGTYNEQFF	TGTGCCACTGTAGCCGGAACCTACAATGAGCAGTTCTTC
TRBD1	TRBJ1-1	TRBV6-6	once	CSSSYGDRLNTEAFF	TGTTCCAGCAGTTATGGGGACAGGTTGAACACTGAAGCTTTCTTT
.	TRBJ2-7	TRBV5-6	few	CASSLAQTRVLYEQYF	TGTGCCAGCAGCTTGGCTCAGACTAGAGTCCTCTACGAGCAGTACTTC
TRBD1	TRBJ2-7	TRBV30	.	CAWSVFGTAYEQYF	TGTGCCTGGAGTGTCTTCGGGACAGCATACGAGCAGTACTTC
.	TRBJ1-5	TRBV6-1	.	CASSEVSGVQRPQHF	TGTGCCAGCAGTGAAGTATCCGGGGTCCAGAGGCCCCAGCATTTT
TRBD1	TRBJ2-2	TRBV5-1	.	CASSRGLGGELFF	TGCGCCAGCAGCAGGGGGCTAGGCGGGGAGCTGTTTTTT
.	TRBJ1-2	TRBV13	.	CASSLGAVSVYGYTF	TGTGCCAGCAGCTTAGGCGCAGTGTCAGTCTATGGCTACACCTTC
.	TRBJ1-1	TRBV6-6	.	CASSRLNTEAFF	TGTGCCAGCAGCAGATTGAACACTGAAGCTTTCTTT
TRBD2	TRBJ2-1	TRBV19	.	CASKRLAEGNEQFF	TGTGCCAGTAAACGACTAGCCGAGGGGAATGAGCAGTTCTTC
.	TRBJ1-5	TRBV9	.	CASSREGLTNQPQHF	TGTGCCAGCAGTCGGGAAGGCTTAACTAATCAGCCCCAGCATTTT
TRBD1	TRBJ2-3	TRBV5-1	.	CASSFGQGLGGDTQYF	TGCGCCAGCAGCTTCGGACAGGGCCTGGGTGGAGATACGCAGTATTTT
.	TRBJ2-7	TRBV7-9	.	CASSLSTPTYEQYF	TGTGCCAGCAGCTTATCCACACCCACCTACGAGCAGTACTTC
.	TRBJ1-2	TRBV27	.	CASSFSGDYGYTF	TGTGCCAGCAGTTTTTCTGGAGACTATGGCTACACCTTC
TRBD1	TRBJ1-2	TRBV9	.	CASSETGGQGKYGYTF	TGTGCCAGCAGCGAAACCGGGGGACAGGGAAAATATGGCTACACCTTC
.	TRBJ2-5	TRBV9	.	CASSVDPGETQYF	TGTGCCAGCAGCGTAGATCCAGGGGAGACCCAGTACTTC
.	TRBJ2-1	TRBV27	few	CASSLLERRGEQFF	TGTGCCAGCAGTTTATTAGAGAGAAGGGGGGAGCAGTTCTTC
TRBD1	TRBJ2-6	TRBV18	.	CASSPLPGTAFSGANVLTF	TGTGCCAGCTCACCCCTTCCCGGGACAGCTTTCTCTGGGGCCAACGTCCTGACTTTC
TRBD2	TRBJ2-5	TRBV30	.	CAWTSGGLKETQYF	TGTGCCTGGACTAGCGGGGGGCTGAAAGAGACCCAGTACTTC
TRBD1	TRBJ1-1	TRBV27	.	CASRPGGRYTEAFF	TGTGCCAGCAGACCAGGGGGCAGGTACACTGAAGCTTTCTTT
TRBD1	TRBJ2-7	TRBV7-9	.	CASSLRQGADEQYF	TGTGCCAGCAGCTTAAGACAGGGGGCAGACGAGCAGTACTTC